Here is one T cell receptor (beta chain) with its context. Its target is unknown. This sample stems from a study of T cells in localized non-small cell lung cancer. General observations from the study: Uninvolved adjacent lung had the highest recorded T cell clonality, with tumor below it. Longer overall survival associated with higher blood T cell density; shorter survival with higher adjacent-lung clonality. The study detected a median roughly 50 of the top 100 tumor clones in adjacent lung. The study sequenced only one region of the tumor. As a result, intratumor heterogeneity could not be excluded and remains possible.

The method was immunoSEQ multiplex PCR; TCRdb's version includes in-frame clones alone and lacks a portion of them. This sample has 75,000 to 95,000 clones, with roughly 87% found just once. Germline loops: CDR1 MNHNY, CDR2 SVGAGI (reference sequence). The length of the CDR3 is 14 residues. The junction had 6 bases not matched to a gene; V was cut back by 9 bases and J by 3 bases. The sequencing here drew on peripheral blood, taken before any cancer treatment. This TCR was sampled from a man between 40 and 75 years old with stage I squamous cell lung carcinoma. The rearrangement joins TRBV6-6 to TRBJ2-2; 8 bases map to TRBD2. CDR3 nucleotide sequence: TGTGCCAGTCAAGCGGGGGTCGACACCGGGGAGCTGTTTTTT. Amino acids: CASQAGVDTGELFF.